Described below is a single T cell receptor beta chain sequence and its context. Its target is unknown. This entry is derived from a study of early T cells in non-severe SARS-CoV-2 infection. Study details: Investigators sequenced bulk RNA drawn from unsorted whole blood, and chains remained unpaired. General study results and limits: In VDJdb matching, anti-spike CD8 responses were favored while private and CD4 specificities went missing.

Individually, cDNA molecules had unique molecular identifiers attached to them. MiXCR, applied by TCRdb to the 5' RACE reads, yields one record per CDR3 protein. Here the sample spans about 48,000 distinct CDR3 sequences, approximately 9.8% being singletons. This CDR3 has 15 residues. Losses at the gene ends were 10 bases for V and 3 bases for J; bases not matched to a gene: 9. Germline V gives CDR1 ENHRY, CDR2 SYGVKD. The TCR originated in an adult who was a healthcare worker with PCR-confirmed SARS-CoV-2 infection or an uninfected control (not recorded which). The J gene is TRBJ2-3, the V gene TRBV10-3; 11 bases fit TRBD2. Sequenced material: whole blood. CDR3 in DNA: TGTGCCACCCAGCCGCTAGCGGGAGGAACAGATACGCAGTATTTT. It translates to CATQPLAGGTDTQYF.